This entry lists 12 T cell receptor beta chains sequenced from one sample in a study of T cell responses to AZD1222 COVID-19 vaccine (dated by TCRdb to the early 2020s). The receptor library was made with the immunoSEQ multiplex PCR assay. Here the immuneACCESS table is served through TCRdb, limited to in-frame sequences with V and J called. Missing clones are a known gap in these copies; in checked studies unresolved V genes cover under half, and the rest lacks a known reason. A total of some 150,000 clones appear in this sample, roughly 85% of them only once. The ten largest account for 7.9% of the sample. This sample's time point label indicates: about 28 days (+/-7) after the second vaccine dose. In the paper's terms, the treatment or condition label means: meningococcal conjugate vaccine given as trial control. The source was peripheral blood, collected 28 days after the second dose of the MenACWY control vaccine. The receptor source for this set is an adult who received the MenACWY meningococcal vaccine as a control.

This clone has just a few counts. Other DNA variants within this sample encode the same CDR3. DNA of the CDR3: TGTGCCAGCAGTTTAAGAGGAAACACCATATATTTT. It specifies CASSLRGNTIYF. This chain uses TRBV28 with TRBJ1-3; D gene uncertain. V was cut by 2 bases and J by 4 bases, with 3 bases left in between. Germline CDR1 and CDR2: MDHEN and SYDVKM. The CDR3 is made up of 12 amino acids.

V usage is TRBV11-3 and J usage is TRBJ2-2; D possibly corresponds to TRBD1 (5 bases). The CDR3 spans 16 residues. Germline V gives CDR1 SGHNT, CDR2 YENEEA. The V end was cut by 4 bases, the J end by 1 base, with 13 bases between. CDR3 DNA sequence: TGTGCCAGCAGCTCCCCCCCAGGGTGGAACACCGGGGAGCTGTTTTTT. Amino acid sequence: CASSSPPGWNTGELFF.

The chain employs TRBV6-6 and TRBJ2-7; the D is unclear. Germline V gives CDR1 MNHNY, CDR2 SVGAGI (reference sequence). The length of the CDR3 is 12 residues. The V and J ends lost 0 bases and 6 bases respectively, with 6 bases between them. In DNA, the CDR3 is TGTGCCAGCAGTTACTCCTTCCGCGAGCAGTACTTC. Its protein product is CASSYSFREQYF.

V usage is TRBV3-1 (or the pseudogene TRBV3-2) and J usage is TRBJ2-1; possibly TRBD2 for D (5 bases). The CDR3 is made up of 13 amino acids. Trimming cost V 2 bases and J 7 bases, with 9 bases left between them. Germline V gene sequence: CDR1 LGHDT, CDR2 YNNKEL (reference sequence). The CDR3 spells CASSQFTGNEQFF. In nucleotides, the CDR3 is TGTGCCAGCAGCCAATTTACGGGGAATGAGCAGTTCTTC.

This chain connects TRBV5-4 to TRBJ1-1; 9 bases map to TRBD1. CDR1 and CDR2 (germline): SGHNT, YYREEE (reference sequence). CDR3 length equals 14 residues. The junction had 3 bases not matched to a gene; V was cut back by 0 bases and J by 6 bases. The CDR3 spells CASSLDRGRAEAFF. The CDR3 region has the DNA TGTGCCAGCAGCTTGGACAGGGGGCGAGCTGAAGCTTTCTTT.

The chain employs TRBV7-2 and TRBJ2-2, with 9 nucleotides matching TRBD1. From germline, CDR1 is SGHTA and CDR2 FQGNSA. After removal of 4 bases from V and 4 bases from J, the junction contained 10 bases not matched to a gene. This CDR3 region has 17 residues. The CDR3 loop reads CASSSKAQGASTGELFF. The CDR3 DNA sequence: TGTGCCAGCAGCTCAAAGGCACAGGGGGCTAGCACCGGGGAGCTGTTTTTT.

The chain carries TRBV28 and TRBJ2-7; perhaps TRBD2 as D (6 bases). V lost 5 bases, J lost 2 bases, and 13 bases lay in between. This CDR3 is built from 14 residues. Germline V gives CDR1 MDHEN, CDR2 SYDVKM. CDR3 in DNA: TGTGCCAGCAGTATTAGCGGTCCTCCCTACGAGCAGTACTTC. It codes for CASSISGPPYEQYF. The full variable domain, with the rest looked up from reference TRBV28 and TRBJ2-7, is DVKVTQSSRYLVKRTGEKVFLECVQDMDHENMFWYRQDPGLGLRLIYFSYDVKMKEKGDIPEGYSVSREKKERFSLILESASTNQTSMYLCASSISGPPYEQYFGPGTRLTVT.

This chain uses TRBV4-3 with TRBJ1-6; tentatively, D is TRBD1 (5 bases). The length of the CDR3 is 18 residues. The V gene lost 0 bases and the J gene lost 6 bases, with 18 bases spanning the gap. Germline values: CDR1 LGHNA, CDR2 YSLEER. The CDR3 DNA is TGCGCCAGCAGCCAAGATCTTCCTGGGGCAGAGATTAATTCACCCCTCCACTTT. Translated: CASSQDLPGAEINSPLHF.

This clone appeared a single time. V gene TRBV5-1 combines with J gene TRBJ2-2; D gene uncertain. With 9 bases removed from V and 1 base from J, the gap between germline ends came to 19 bases. The CDR3 runs 16 residues. Germline lookup yields CDR1 SGHRS and CDR2 YFSETQ. As DNA, the CDR3 is TGCGCCACCCAAATCGGGCTACTTAGGAACACCGGGGAGCTGTTTTTT. The encoded protein is CATQIGLLRNTGELFF.

The gene calls are TRBV21-1 and TRBJ2-7. TRBV21-1 constitutes a pseudogene. The length of the CDR3 is 13 residues. Written as DNA, the CDR3 is TGTGCCAGCAGCAAAGGCCTCGGATGCGAGCAGTACTTC. Its protein is CASSKGLGCEQYF.

The chain carries TRBV29-1 and TRBJ1-1; 10 nucleotides agree with TRBD1. The CDR3 consists of 13 residues. Germline CDR1 and CDR2: SQVTM and ANQGSEA. The ends lost 6 bases at V and 5 bases at J; junction bases unmatched: 6. The CDR3 bases are TGCAGCGTCGGACAGGGGGGTTCTACTGAAGCTTTCTTT. Translating it yields CSVGQGGSTEAFF.

This chain connects TRBV19 to TRBJ1-4; the match to TRBD1 covers 8 bases. This CDR3 spans 14 amino acids. J gave up 8 bases and V 4 bases, and 6 bases lay outside the gene matches. The V gene's germline CDR1 is LNHDA and CDR2 SQIVND (reference sequence). The CDR3 loop reads CASSRGQAPEKLFF. As DNA, the CDR3 is TGTGCCAGTAGTAGGGGACAGGCCCCCGAAAAACTGTTTTTT.